The present TCR beta chain was sequenced within a study of identifying expanded T cells in peripheral blood. The CDR3 is 17 residues long. CDR1 and CDR2 from the germline V gene are SGHRS and YFSETQ. The ends lost 1 base at V and 4 bases at J; junction bases unmatched: 13. Using immunoSEQ multiplex PCR, the repertoire was profiled, and TCRdb retains in-frame clones only, with some absent. The sample lists over 100,000 clones; around 90% were seen once. Sample: blood. The clonotype originates from a person aged 18-70 years in good health. The chain has TRBV5-1 and TRBJ1-2; 7 bases line up with TRBD1. CDR3 nucleotide sequence: TGCGCCAGCAGCTTGCATATTTTGTCGGGACAGCGCTATGGCTACACCTTC. It translates to CASSLHILSGQRYGYTF. The whole variable domain, filled in from reference TRBV5-1 and TRBJ1-2, reads KAGVTQTPRYLIKTRGQQVTLSCSPISGHRSVSWYQQTPGQGLQFLFEYFSETQRNKGNFPGRFSGRQFSNSRSEMNVSTLELGDSALYLCASSLHILSGQRYGYTFGSGTRLTVV.